Following are 25 T cell receptor beta chains from one sample sequenced in a study of blood T cell repertoires in COVID-19. This table comes from immunoSEQ multiplex PCR, and its TCRdb copy is limited to in-frame clones, with some not included. The sample has 310,000 or so clones, 80% to 90% seen once. Material for sequencing was PBMCs or T cells enriched from blood (not recorded which). These receptors all come from a woman under 30 who had recovered from COVID-19.

The chain combines TRBV2 with TRBJ2-1, with D possibly TRBD1 on 5 matching bases. There are 13 residues in the CDR3. The V end lost 6 bases, the J end lost 15 bases, and 21 bases lay between the germline ends. Germline V gene data show CDR1 as SNHLY and CDR2 as FYNNEI. CDR3 bases: TGTGCCAGCAGGGATGGGGCCAGGGTTTTTTCGTTCTTC. Protein sequence: CASRDGARVFSFF.

This clone appeared a single time. This chain joins TRBV24-1 and TRBJ2-3; TRBD2 matches 14 bases. CDR3 size: 17 residues. J lost 4 bases, V lost 2 bases, and 4 bases had no gene match. Germline V gene lookup returns CDR1 KGHDR and CDR2 SFDVKD. The CDR3 DNA sequence: TGTGCCACCAGTGATTCGACTAGCGGGAGGGTCGCAGATACGCAGTATTTT. It is translated as CATSDSTSGRVADTQYF.

This sequence joins TRBV27 and TRBJ2-1; D is unclear. V was pared by 6 bases and J by 0 bases, with 12 bases between. The CDR3 sequence is 15 residues long. CDR1 MNHEY and CDR2 SMNVEV come from the germline V gene (reference sequence). CDR3 DNA sequence: TGTGCCAGCAGCCGAGTCCCTACCTCCTACAATGAGCAGTTCTTC. Protein product: CASSRVPTSYNEQFF.

Concerning this clone itself: Other DNA sequences within the sample encode an identical CDR3. The rearrangement uses TRBV28 and TRBJ1-5, with D possibly being TRBD1 (5 bases). The CDR3 sequence is 12 residues long. Germline CDR1 is MDHEN and CDR2 is SYDVKM. V shed 1 base and J shed 7 bases, with 5 bases lying between them. CDR3 DNA: TGTGCCAGCAGTTTATCAGGGCAGCCCCAGCATTTT. Residues: CASSLSGQPQHF.

The chain joins TRBV6-5 to TRBJ2-5; TRBD1 might be the D (6 bases). The CDR3 spans 14 residues. The V end lost 6 bases, the J end lost 4 bases, and 15 bases lay between the germline ends. Germline CDR1 MNHEY, CDR2 SVGAGI. CDR3 nucleotide sequence: TGTGCCAGCAGCAGTCATGGACAGTTAGAGACCCAGTACTTC. The encoded protein is CASSSHGQLETQYF.

This CDR3 is CASSLGQGLSLPEQYF. In DNA form, the CDR3 reads TGTGCCAGCAGCCTGGGACAGGGTCTGTCTCTACCCGAGCAGTACTTC. The chain carries TRBV28 and TRBJ2-7; 9 bases agree with TRBD1. The CDR3 sequence is 16 residues long. The V segment lost 6 bases and the J segment 6 bases; nucleotides outside the gene matches: 15. Per the germline V gene, CDR1 is MDHEN and CDR2 is SYDVKM.

This clone came up once. The chain joins TRBV9 to TRBJ1-5; no definite D call. Looked up from germline, CDR1 is SGDLS and CDR2 is YYNGEE. The CDR3 contains 13 residues. V shed 0 bases and J shed 4 bases, with 5 bases lying between them. DNA of the CDR3: TGTGCCAGCAGCGTAGACTGGAATCAGCCCCAGCATTTT. Translating it yields CASSVDWNQPQHF.

The rearrangement joins TRBV11-2 to TRBJ1-2; D gene uncertain. In germline, CDR1 is SGHAT, CDR2 FQNNGV. Trimming took off 1 base at V and 10 bases at J, with 22 bases between the two ends. The CDR3 is 16 amino acids. CDR3 residues: CASSLVSGRTGLDYTF. In nucleotides, the CDR3 is TGTGCCAGCAGCTTAGTTAGCGGTAGGACCGGGCTGGACTACACCTTC.

This chain uses TRBV19 with TRBJ1-5; D call uncertain. There are 14 residues in the CDR3. CDR1 LNHDA and CDR2 SQIVND come from the germline V gene (reference sequence). Trimming took off 8 bases at V and 2 bases at J, with 13 bases between the two ends. CDR3 residues: CASQTGEGNQPQHF. The CDR3 DNA reads TGTGCCAGTCAGACTGGAGAGGGCAATCAGCCCCAGCATTTT.

The sample holds one count of this clone. The genes are TRBV27 and TRBJ1-1; the match to TRBD1 covers 7 bases. The J segment lost 4 bases and the V segment lost 6 bases, leaving 11 bases of the junction unmatched. Germline CDR1 and CDR2: MNHEY and SMNVEV (reference sequence). The CDR3 is 15 amino acids. CDR3 sequence reads: CASRENRGLGTEAFF. CDR3 nucleotides: TGTGCCAGCAGGGAGAACAGGGGATTAGGCACTGAAGCTTTCTTT.

In this sample, this clone turned up once. The rearrangement joins TRBV4-1 to TRBJ2-2; 11 bases are a match to TRBD1. Germline V CDR1 and CDR2: MGHRA, YSYEKL. This CDR3 region has 16 residues. V lost 3 bases to trimming and J lost 5 bases; unmatched junction nucleotides: 5. CDR3 nucleotides: TGCGCCAGCAGCCATAGGACAGGGGGCGTAACCGGGGAGCTGTTTTTT. Translating gives CASSHRTGGVTGELFF.

V and J are TRBV9 and TRBJ2-1; D perhaps matches TRBD2 (6 bases). The V gene's germline CDR1 is SGDLS and CDR2 YYNGEE. Deletions cut 4 bases from V and 5 bases from J, with 16 bases between. The CDR3 loop spans 15 amino acids. The DNA for the CDR3 is TGTGCCAGCAGCCCTGCTAGCGTAAGCGACAATGAGCAGTTCTTC. Amino acids: CASSPASVSDNEQFF.

V usage is TRBV7-9 and J usage is TRBJ2-7, with TRBD1 matching 8 bases. The CDR3 length is 15 residues. Germline V lookup: CDR1 SEHNR, CDR2 FQNEAQ (reference sequence). V trimming: 8 bases; J trimming: 2 bases; junction bases outside the gene matches: 11. CDR3 in amino acids: CASRREGRGPYEQYF. For the CDR3, the DNA is TGTGCCAGCCGCCGCGAAGGCAGGGGGCCCTACGAGCAGTACTTC.

This chain links TRBV2 with TRBJ1-2; D is unclear. The CDR3 consists of 14 residues. In germline, CDR1 is SNHLY, CDR2 FYNNEI. Trimming removed 4 bases from V and 0 bases from J, with 9 bases in between. Here the CDR3 DNA reads TGTGCCAGCAGTGTCAGAACCACTAACTATGGCTACACCTTC. Protein: CASSVRTTNYGYTF. Filled out from reference TRBV2 and TRBJ1-2, the complete variable domain reads EPEVTQTPSHQVTQMGQEVILRCVPISNHLYFYWYRQILGQKVEFLVSFYNNEISEKSEIFDDQFSVERPDGSNFTLKIRSTKLEDSAMYFCASSVRTTNYGYTFGSGTRLTVV.

The chain employs TRBV28 and TRBJ2-2; 7 nucleotides align to TRBD1. Trimming at V came to 5 bases and at J to 6 bases, leaving 6 bases not matched to a gene. CDR1 is MDHEN, CDR2 SYDVKM, per germline. This CDR3 comprises 14 residues. CDR3 sequence (DNA): TGTGCCAGCAGTCCGACAGGGTCATCCGGGGAGCTGTTTTTT. Its translation is CASSPTGSSGELFF.

V is TRBV15 and J is TRBJ1-5; 8 bases match TRBD1. This CDR3 region has 15 residues. With V trimmed by 1 base and J by 4 bases, 3 bases remained unmatched. The germline V gene has CDR1 LNHNV and CDR2 YYDKDF (reference sequence). The CDR3 reads CATSRAWDRNQPQHF. The CDR3 DNA reads TGTGCCACCAGCAGAGCGTGGGACAGGAATCAGCCCCAGCATTTT. Combining the CDR3 with reference TRBV15 and TRBJ1-5 gives the whole variable domain DAMVIQNPRYQVTQFGKPVTLSCSQTLNHNVMYWYQQKSSQAPKLLFHYYDKDFNNEADTPDNFQSRRPNTSFCFLDIRSPGLGDTAMYLCATSRAWDRNQPQHFGDGTRLSIL.

About this clone itself: The same CDR3 is also encoded by other DNA sequences in this sample. The rearrangement uses TRBV18 and TRBJ1-1, with a weak D call TRBD1 (6 bases). The CDR3 totals 13 residues. Germline V gene sequence: CDR1 KGHSH, CDR2 LQKENI. Between the trimmed V and J ends, which lost 6 bases and 1 base, there was a span of 9 bases. CDR3 coding DNA: TGTGCCAGCTCCCGGACAGCGAACACTGAAGCTTTCTTT. Its protein is CASSRTANTEAFF.

The genes are TRBV19 and TRBJ1-6, with unresolved D. The germline V gene has CDR1 LNHDA and CDR2 SQIVND (reference sequence). V lost 10 bases to trimming and J lost 10 bases, with 17 bases between them. This CDR3 has 13 residues. This CDR3 reads CATSPGGISPLHF. Here the CDR3 DNA reads TGTGCCACTTCTCCGGGCGGGATATCACCCCTCCACTTT.

Regarding this clone: Other DNA sequences in the sample encode the same CDR3. The chain joins TRBV24-1 to TRBJ1-2; TRBD1 agrees at 9 bases. In germline, CDR1 is KGHDR, CDR2 SFDVKD. The CDR3 runs to 15 residues. V lost 2 bases and J lost 5; bases outside the gene matches: 5. CDR3 loop: CATSDSGTGRYGYTF. The CDR3 DNA sequence: TGTGCCACCAGTGATTCCGGGACAGGGAGGTATGGCTACACCTTC.

This chain connects TRBV6-5 to TRBJ1-6, with a tentative D call TRBD1 (6 bases). V was clipped by 4 bases and J by 5 bases, with 9 bases between them. The CDR3 totals 14 residues. Germline-derived CDR1 and CDR2 are MNHEY and SVGAGI. CDR3 in DNA: TGTGCCAGCAGTTTTCAGGGGAATAATTCACCCCTCCACTTT. Translation: CASSFQGNNSPLHF.

The genes are TRBV29-1 and TRBJ2-3, with a weak D call TRBD2 (5 bases). The CDR3 sequence is 16 residues long. The germline V and J ends were trimmed by 1 base and 1 base, with 15 bases remaining between them. Germline V gene data show CDR1 as SQVTM and CDR2 as ANQGSEA. The CDR3 DNA reads TGCAGCGTTGAAGCCGTGACGGGGAAGGGCACAGATACGCAGTATTTT. Translated, it gives CSVEAVTGKGTDTQYF.

For the CDR3, the DNA is TGTGCCAGCAGTTCTCCGGGACTAGCGGGGACCGGGGAGCTGTTTTTT. Translating gives CASSSPGLAGTGELFF. The chain has TRBV6-6 and TRBJ2-2, with 13 bases identical to TRBD2. Losses at the gene ends were 4 bases for V and 5 bases for J; bases not matched to a gene: 4. Germline V lookup: CDR1 MNHNY, CDR2 SVGAGI (reference sequence). The CDR3 runs to 16 residues.

The count of this clone is one. The chain combines TRBV30 with TRBJ1-2; D gene unclear. Trimming took off 2 bases at V and 8 bases at J, with 18 bases between the two ends. Germline loops: CDR1 GTSNPN, CDR2 SVGIG (reference sequence). The CDR3 has 14 amino acids. The CDR3 sequence: CAWSMRKPPGGYTF. The DNA of the CDR3 is TGTGCCTGGAGTATGCGGAAGCCCCCCGGGGGCTACACCTTC.

This clone came up once. The chain is built from TRBV29-1 and TRBJ1-2, with 8 bases aligning to TRBD1. CDR1 is SQVTM, CDR2 ANQGSEA, per germline. This CDR3 has 14 residues. J gave up 8 bases and V 7 bases, and 15 bases lay outside the gene matches. The DNA of the CDR3 is TGCAGCGCTAAAAGTCGGACAGGGCTAGGGGGCTACACCTTC. Its translation: CSAKSRTGLGGYTF.

The V gene is TRBV28, the J gene TRBJ1-1; D not certain. V gave up 6 bases and J gave up 3 bases, with 14 bases separating them. This CDR3 spans 14 amino acids. Germline CDR1 is MDHEN and CDR2 is SYDVKM. In DNA, the CDR3 is TGTGCCAGCAGCTCTGCCCAGTATGACACTGAAGCTTTCTTT. Amino acids: CASSSAQYDTEAFF. The whole variable domain, remainder taken from reference TRBV28 and TRBJ1-1, is DVKVTQSSRYLVKRTGEKVFLECVQDMDHENMFWYRQDPGLGLRLIYFSYDVKMKEKGDIPEGYSVSREKKERFSLILESASTNQTSMYLCASSSAQYDTEAFFGQGTRLTVV.